A selection of T cell receptor beta chains follows, all from one sample in a study of shared clonotypes between healthy human individuals. This table comes from immunoSEQ multiplex PCR, and its TCRdb copy is limited to in-frame clones, with some not included. The data contain about 730,000 clones, around 77% of them singletons. The sequenced material came from memory CD4+ T cells sorted from blood. The source of these receptors is a young woman in good health. The CDR3 runs from the conserved cysteine through the conserved F or W. Fields, in order: V gene, D gene, J gene, CDR3 length, clone size, CDR3 protein, CDR3 DNA. A D gene is named only where the DNA matches it firmly. Clone size is stated in some rows and not others, as once, few, many or a class when expanded.

>TRBV6-5|NA|TRBJ1-5|15|few
CASSYSKGPHQPQHF
TGTGCCAGCAGTTACTCGAAGGGCCCCCATCAGCCCCAGCATTTT
>TRBV27|TRBD2|TRBJ2-1|15|NA
CASSSLAGGFNEQFF
TGTGCCAGCAGTTCCTTAGCGGGAGGTTTCAATGAGCAGTTCTTC
>TRBV10-2|TRBD1|TRBJ2-7|14|few
CASRVGQGLYEQYF
TGCGCCAGCAGGGTCGGACAGGGTCTCTACGAGCAGTACTTC
>TRBV10-2|TRBD2|TRBJ2-7|15|few
CASSVPLAEGYEQYF
TGCGCCAGCAGTGTCCCGCTAGCGGAGGGATACGAGCAGTACTTC
>TRBV2|NA|TRBJ2-2|18|NA
CASSEMSTGRQNTGELFF
TGTGCCAGCAGTGAAATGTCAACTGGTAGGCAGAACACCGGGGAGCTGTTTTTT
>TRBV5-1|TRBD2|TRBJ2-2|15|NA
CASSKREGLTGELFF
TGCGCCAGCAGTAAGCGGGAGGGCCTGACCGGGGAGCTGTTTTTT
>TRBV6-5|TRBD1|TRBJ1-2|14|NA
CASSPGGQNYGYTF
TGTGCCAGCAGCCCGGGGGGACAGAACTATGGCTACACCTTC
>TRBV5-1|TRBD2|TRBJ2-7|16|NA
CASSLAPTSGSYEQYF
TGCGCCAGCAGCTTGGCCCCGACTAGCGGGTCCTACGAGCAGTACTTC
>TRBV28|TRBD2|TRBJ2-7|13|once
CASSSSGIHEQYF
TGTGCCAGCAGTTCTAGCGGGATCCACGAGCAGTACTTC
>TRBV11-2|NA|TRBJ2-7|15|once
CASSLPGVSSYEQYF
TGTGCCAGCAGCTTACCGGGTGTCAGCTCCTACGAGCAGTACTTC
>TRBV5-1|TRBD1|TRBJ1-5|14|once
CASSSTGGNQPQHF
TGCGCCAGCAGCTCGACAGGGGGCAATCAGCCCCAGCATTTT
>TRBV28|TRBD1|TRBJ1-2|15|NA
CASSFSGTGVRGYTF
TGTGCCAGCAGTTTTTCCGGGACAGGGGTGAGGGGCTACACCTTC
>TRBV7-9|NA|TRBJ2-3|16|NA
CASSPPAQGRTDTQYF
TGTGCCAGCAGCCCGCCTGCCCAGGGGAGGACAGATACGCAGTATTTT
>TRBV11-3|NA|TRBJ2-3|12|few
CASSLEDDTQYF
TGTGCCAGCAGCTTAGAAGACGATACGCAGTATTTT
>TRBV18|TRBD2|TRBJ2-1|15|NA
CASSPGLAEYNEQFF
TGTGCCAGCTCACCCGGACTAGCGGAGTACAATGAGCAGTTCTTC
>TRBV7-3|NA|TRBJ2-7|14|NA
CASSARGDSYEQYF
TGTGCCAGCAGCGCCAGGGGGGACTCCTACGAGCAGTACTTC
>TRBV23-1|NA|TRBJ1-1|14|NA
CARKGGARGTEAFF
TGCGCCAGAAAGGGGGGGGCGCGGGGCACTGAAGCTTTCTTT
>TRBV5-1|TRBD2|TRBJ2-1|15|NA
CASSLGLAGGNEQFF
TGCGCCAGCAGCTTGGGACTAGCGGGAGGCAATGAGCAGTTCTTC
>TRBV2|NA|TRBJ1-1|13|NA
CASSGQENTEAFF
TGTGCCAGCAGTGGTCAGGAGAACACTGAAGCTTTCTTT
>TRBV7-3|TRBD2|TRBJ2-3|16|NA
CASSPRLAGVGDTQYF
TGTGCCAGCAGCCCGAGACTAGCGGGAGTTGGAGATACGCAGTATTTT
>TRBV28|NA|TRBJ1-6|16|NA
CASSAARGTPNSPLHF
TGTGCCAGTAGCGCGGCCCGCGGGACACCAAATTCACCCCTCCACTTT
>TRBV19|NA|TRBJ2-7|11|NA
CASSTENEQYF
TGTGCCAGTAGTACCGAGAACGAGCAGTACTTC
>TRBV28|NA|TRBJ2-1|15|NA
CASSQTGTFLDEQFF
TGTGCCAGCAGTCAAACCGGGACTTTCCTCGATGAGCAGTTCTTC
>TRBV27|NA|TRBJ2-1|14|NA
CASSPIQGGFEQFF
TGTGCCAGCAGTCCGATACAGGGAGGGTTTGAGCAGTTCTTC
>TRBV2|TRBD1|TRBJ1-5|13|NA
CASSARGHQPQHF
TGTGCCAGCAGTGCCAGGGGGCATCAGCCCCAGCATTTT
>TRBV5-4|NA|TRBJ1-1|15|NA
CASSSPGLMNTEAFF
TGTGCCAGCAGTTCCCCGGGACTGATGAACACTGAAGCTTTCTTT
>TRBV7-9|NA|TRBJ1-2|15|NA
CASNLDGLRGYGYTF
TGTGCCAGCAACCTAGACGGACTCCGTGGCTATGGCTACACCTTC
>TRBV9|NA|TRBJ1-1|14|NA
CASSVAGRNTEAFF
TGTGCCAGCAGCGTAGCGGGGAGGAACACTGAAGCTTTCTTT
>TRBV5-4|TRBD1|TRBJ2-3|16|many
CASSVEQGASTDTQYF
TGTGCCAGCAGCGTAGAACAGGGGGCTAGCACAGATACGCAGTATTTT
>TRBV6-1|NA|TRBJ2-5|15|NA
CASSDRHGLVETQYF
TGTGCCAGCAGTGACAGACACGGGTTGGTCGAGACCCAGTACTTC
>TRBV28|NA|TRBJ2-2|14|few
CASNSRQGPPELFF
TGTGCCAGCAACTCGCGGCAGGGCCCACCTGAGCTGTTTTTT
>TRBV6-4|NA|TRBJ1-5|15|NA
CASRREEATNQPQHF
TGTGCCAGCAGGAGGGAAGAAGCCACCAATCAGCCCCAGCATTTT
>TRBV6-6|TRBD1|TRBJ1-5|13|NA
CASSRGTVQPQHF
TGTGCCAGCAGCCGCGGGACAGTACAGCCCCAGCATTTT
>TRBV27|NA|TRBJ1-1|15|many
CASSPWDLRDTEAFF
TGTGCCAGCAGCCCGTGGGACCTTAGGGACACTGAAGCTTTCTTT
>TRBV18|NA|TRBJ2-3|14|NA
CASSPISGEATQYF
TGTGCCAGCTCACCCATTTCTGGGGAGGCTACGCAGTATTTT
>TRBV21-1|NA|TRBJ2-7|16|NA
CASSKVVRRTPYEQYF
TGTGCCAGCAGCAAAGTTGTCAGGCGAACCCCCTACGAGCAGTACTTC
>TRBV7-3|TRBD1|TRBJ2-7|14|once
CASRKTGGSYEQYF
TGTGCCAGCAGGAAGACAGGGGGCTCCTACGAGCAGTACTTC
>TRBV5-4|TRBD2|TRBJ2-3|16|once
CASSLLLAPSTDTQYF
TGTGCCAGCAGCCTACTACTAGCGCCTAGCACAGATACGCAGTATTTT
>TRBV2|NA|TRBJ2-3|14|few
CAGQPYTSTDTQYF
TGTGCCGGTCAACCATACACTAGCACAGATACGCAGTATTTT
>TRBV5-1|NA|TRBJ1-4|13|NA
CASSGGGDEKLFF
TGCGCCAGCAGCGGCGGGGGCGATGAAAAACTGTTTTTT
>TRBV28|NA|TRBJ1-2|14|NA
CASSTLHLGYGYTF
TGTGCCAGCAGTACCCTCCACCTGGGCTATGGCTACACCTTC
>TRBV6-5|NA|TRBJ2-6|13|NA
CASSYGPANVLTF
TGTGCCAGCAGTTACGGACCAGCCAACGTCCTGACTTTC
>TRBV27|NA|TRBJ2-1|14|few
CASRLRPASGEQFF
TGTGCCAGCAGGCTACGACCGGCCTCGGGTGAGCAGTTCTTC
>TRBV6-4|TRBD1|TRBJ1-1|15|NA
CASSDQPGQSTEAFF
TGTGCCAGCAGTGATCAGCCGGGACAGAGCACTGAAGCTTTCTTT
>TRBV6-1|NA|TRBJ2-7|12|NA
CASTWGLYEQYF
TGTGCCAGCACGTGGGGGCTCTACGAGCAGTACTTC
>TRBV5-1|NA|TRBJ2-1|14|many
CASSLSSSYNEQFF
TGCGCCAGCAGCTTGAGTAGCTCCTACAATGAGCAGTTCTTC